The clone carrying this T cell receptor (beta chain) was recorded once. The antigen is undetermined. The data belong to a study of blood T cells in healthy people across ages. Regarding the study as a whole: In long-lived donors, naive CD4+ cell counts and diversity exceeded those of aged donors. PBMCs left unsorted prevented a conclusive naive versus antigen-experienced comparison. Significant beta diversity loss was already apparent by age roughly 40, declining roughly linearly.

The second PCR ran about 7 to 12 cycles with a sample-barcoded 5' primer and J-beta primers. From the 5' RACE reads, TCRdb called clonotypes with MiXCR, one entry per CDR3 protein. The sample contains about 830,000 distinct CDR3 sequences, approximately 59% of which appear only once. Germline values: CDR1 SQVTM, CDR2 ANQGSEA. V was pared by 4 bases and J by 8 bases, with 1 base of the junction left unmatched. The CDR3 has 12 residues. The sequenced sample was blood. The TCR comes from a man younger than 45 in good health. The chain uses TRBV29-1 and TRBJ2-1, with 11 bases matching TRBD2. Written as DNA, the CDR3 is TGCAGCGTTGTAGCGGGAGGGTATGAGCAGTTCTTC. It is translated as CSVVAGGYEQFF.